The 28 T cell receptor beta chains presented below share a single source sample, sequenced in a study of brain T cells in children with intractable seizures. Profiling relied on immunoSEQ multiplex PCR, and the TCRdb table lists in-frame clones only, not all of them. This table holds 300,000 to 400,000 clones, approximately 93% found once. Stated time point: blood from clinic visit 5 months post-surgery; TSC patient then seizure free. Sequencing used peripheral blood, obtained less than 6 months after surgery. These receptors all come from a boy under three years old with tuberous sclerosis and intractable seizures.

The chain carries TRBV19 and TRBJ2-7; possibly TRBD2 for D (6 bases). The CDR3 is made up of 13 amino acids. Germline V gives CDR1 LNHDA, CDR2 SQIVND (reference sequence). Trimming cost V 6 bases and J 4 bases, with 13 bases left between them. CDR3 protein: CASSNGGPYEQYF. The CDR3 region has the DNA TGTGCCAGTAGCAACGGAGGGCCGTACGAGCAGTACTTC.

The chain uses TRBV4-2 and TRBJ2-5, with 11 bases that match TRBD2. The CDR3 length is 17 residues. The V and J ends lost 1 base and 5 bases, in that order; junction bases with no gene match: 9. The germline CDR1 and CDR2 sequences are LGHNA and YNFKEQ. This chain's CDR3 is CASSQVSSGRWLETQYF. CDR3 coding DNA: TGTGCCAGCAGCCAAGTGTCTAGCGGGAGGTGGTTGGAGACCCAGTACTTC.

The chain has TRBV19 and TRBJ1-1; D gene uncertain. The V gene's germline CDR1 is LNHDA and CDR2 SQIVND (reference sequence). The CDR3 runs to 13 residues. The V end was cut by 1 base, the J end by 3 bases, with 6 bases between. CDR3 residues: CASSIVSYTEAFF. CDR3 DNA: TGTGCCAGTAGTATAGTTTCCTACACTGAAGCTTTCTTT. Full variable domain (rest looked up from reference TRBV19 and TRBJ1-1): DGGITQSPKYLFRKEGQNVTLSCEQNLNHDAMYWYRQDPGQGLRLIYYSQIVNDFQKGDIAEGYSVSREKKESFPLTVTSAQKNPTAFYLCASSIVSYTEAFFGQGTRLTVV.

The CDR3 sequence is CASSLSDEQYF. The CDR3 nucleotides read TGTGCCAGCAGCTTATCGGACGAGCAGTACTTC. The rearrangement links TRBV11-3 to TRBJ2-7; D unresolved. In germline, CDR1 is SGHNT, CDR2 YENEEA. V was shortened by 2 bases and J by 5 bases, with 4 bases between the two germline ends. CDR3 length: 11 residues.

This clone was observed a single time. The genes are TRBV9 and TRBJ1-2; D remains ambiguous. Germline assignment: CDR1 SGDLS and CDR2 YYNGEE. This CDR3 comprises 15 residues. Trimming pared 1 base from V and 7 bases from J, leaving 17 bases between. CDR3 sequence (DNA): TGTGCCAGCAGCGTAATGAGTCCGGGAGGGAGTGGCTACACCTTC. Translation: CASSVMSPGGSGYTF.

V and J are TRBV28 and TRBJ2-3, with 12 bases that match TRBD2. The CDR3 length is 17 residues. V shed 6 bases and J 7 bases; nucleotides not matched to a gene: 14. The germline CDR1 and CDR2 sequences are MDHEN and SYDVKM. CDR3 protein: CASSPILAGGPAYTQYF. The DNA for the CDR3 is TGTGCCAGCAGCCCCATTCTAGCGGGAGGGCCTGCCTATACGCAGTATTTT.

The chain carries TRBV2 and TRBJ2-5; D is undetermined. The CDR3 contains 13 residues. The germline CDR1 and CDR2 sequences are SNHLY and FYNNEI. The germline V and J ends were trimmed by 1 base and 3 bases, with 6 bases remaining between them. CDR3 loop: CASSEVPEETQYF. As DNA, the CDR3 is TGTGCCAGCAGTGAAGTACCAGAAGAGACCCAGTACTTC.

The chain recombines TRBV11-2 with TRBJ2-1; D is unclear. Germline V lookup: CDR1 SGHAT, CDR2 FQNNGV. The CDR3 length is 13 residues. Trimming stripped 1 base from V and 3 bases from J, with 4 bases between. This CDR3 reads CASSLGYYNEQFF. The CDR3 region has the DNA TGTGCCAGCAGCTTAGGGTACTACAATGAGCAGTTCTTC. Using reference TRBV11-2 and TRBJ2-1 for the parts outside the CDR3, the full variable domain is EAGVAQSPRYKIIEKRQSVAFWCNPISGHATLYWYQQILGQGPKLLIQFQNNGVVDDSQLPKDRFSAERLKGVDSTLKIQPAKLEDSAVYLCASSLGYYNEQFFGPGTRLTVL.

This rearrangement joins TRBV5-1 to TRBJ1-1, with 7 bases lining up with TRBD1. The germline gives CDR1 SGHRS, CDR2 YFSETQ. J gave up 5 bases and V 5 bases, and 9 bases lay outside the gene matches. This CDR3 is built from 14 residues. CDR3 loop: CASRYRGSSTEAFF. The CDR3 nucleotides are TGCGCCAGCAGATACAGGGGTTCAAGTACTGAAGCTTTCTTT.

CDR3 protein: CAWSRRGGAYEQYF. Here the CDR3 DNA reads TGTGCCTGGAGTCGAAGGGGAGGGGCCTACGAGCAGTACTTC. The chain uses TRBV30 and TRBJ2-7, with 7 bases identical to TRBD2. CDR1 is GTSNPN, CDR2 SVGIG, per germline (reference sequence). With V trimmed by 2 bases and J by 2 bases, 6 bases remained unmatched. CDR3 length: 14 residues.

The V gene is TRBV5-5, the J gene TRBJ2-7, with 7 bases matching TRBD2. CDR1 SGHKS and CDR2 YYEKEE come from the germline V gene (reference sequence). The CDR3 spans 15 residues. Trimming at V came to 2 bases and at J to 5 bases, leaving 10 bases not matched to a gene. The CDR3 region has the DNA TGTGCCAGCAGCTTTGAGTTAAGGGACTACCACGAGCAGTACTTC. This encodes CASSFELRDYHEQYF.

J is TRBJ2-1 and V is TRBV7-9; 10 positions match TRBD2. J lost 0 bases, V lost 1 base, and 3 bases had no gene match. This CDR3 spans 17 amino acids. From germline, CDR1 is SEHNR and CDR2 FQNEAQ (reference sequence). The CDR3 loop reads CASSLGTSGSSYNEQFF. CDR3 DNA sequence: TGTGCCAGCAGCTTAGGGACTAGCGGTAGCTCCTACAATGAGCAGTTCTTC.

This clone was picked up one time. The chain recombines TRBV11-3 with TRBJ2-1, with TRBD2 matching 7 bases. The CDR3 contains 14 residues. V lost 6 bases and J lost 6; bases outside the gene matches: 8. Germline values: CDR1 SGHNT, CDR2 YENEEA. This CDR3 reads CASSVLAGSNEQFF. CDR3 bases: TGTGCCAGCAGTGTGTTAGCGGGTTCCAATGAGCAGTTCTTC. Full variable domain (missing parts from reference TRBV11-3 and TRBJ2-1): EAGVVQSPRYKIIEKKQPVAFWCNPISGHNTLYWYLQNLGQGPELLIRYENEEAVDDSQLPKDRFSAERLKGVDSTLKIQPAELGDSAVYLCASSVLAGSNEQFFGPGTRLTVL.

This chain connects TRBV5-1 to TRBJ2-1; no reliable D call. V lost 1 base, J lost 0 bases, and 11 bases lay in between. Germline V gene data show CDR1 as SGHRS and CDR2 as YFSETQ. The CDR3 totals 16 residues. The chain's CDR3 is CASSLKAFSSYNEQFF. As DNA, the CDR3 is TGCGCCAGCAGCTTGAAGGCCTTCAGCTCCTACAATGAGCAGTTCTTC.

The CDR3 region is CASTPLAASYEQYF. The CDR3 DNA is TGTGCCAGCACCCCCCTAGCGGCCTCCTACGAGCAGTACTTC. V is TRBV6-5 and J is TRBJ2-7; 7 nucleotides align to TRBD2. The germline gives CDR1 MNHEY, CDR2 SVGAGI. The CDR3 totals 14 residues. The junction had 6 bases not matched to a gene; V was cut back by 7 bases and J by 0 bases.

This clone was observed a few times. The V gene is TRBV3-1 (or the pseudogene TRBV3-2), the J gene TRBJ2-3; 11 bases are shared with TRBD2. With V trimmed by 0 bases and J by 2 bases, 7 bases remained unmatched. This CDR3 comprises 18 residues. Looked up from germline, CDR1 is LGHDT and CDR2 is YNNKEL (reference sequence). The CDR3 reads CASSQEASGGPDTDTQYF. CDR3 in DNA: TGTGCCAGCAGCCAAGAGGCTAGCGGGGGGCCTGACACAGATACGCAGTATTTT.

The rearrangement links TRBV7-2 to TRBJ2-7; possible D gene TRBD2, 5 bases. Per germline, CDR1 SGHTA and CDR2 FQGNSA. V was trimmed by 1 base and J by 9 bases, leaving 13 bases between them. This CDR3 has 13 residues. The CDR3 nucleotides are TGTGCCAGCAGCTTAGAAGCGGAGGTGGGGCAGTACTTC. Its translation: CASSLEAEVGQYF.

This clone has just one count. DNA for the CDR3: TGTGCCAGCTCACCAGACCAAAGTGGGTGGCAGTACTTC. Its translation is CASSPDQSGWQYF. The chain joins TRBV18 to TRBJ2-7; D is unclear. This CDR3 has 13 amino acids. V lost 2 bases and J 9 bases, leaving 14 bases between the germline ends. Germline CDR1 is KGHSH and CDR2 is LQKENI. Supplemented by reference TRBV18 and TRBJ2-7, the full variable domain reads NAGVMQNPRHLVRRRGQEARLRCSPMKGHSHVYWYRQLPEEGLKFMVYLQKENIIDESGMPKERFSAEFPKEGPSILRIQQVVRGDSAAYFCASSPDQSGWQYFGPGTRLTVT.

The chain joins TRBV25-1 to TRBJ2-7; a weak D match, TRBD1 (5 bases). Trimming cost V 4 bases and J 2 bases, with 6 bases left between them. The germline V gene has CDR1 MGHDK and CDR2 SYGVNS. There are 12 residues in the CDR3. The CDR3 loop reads CASSGTTYEQYF. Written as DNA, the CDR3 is TGTGCCAGCAGTGGGACAACCTACGAGCAGTACTTC.

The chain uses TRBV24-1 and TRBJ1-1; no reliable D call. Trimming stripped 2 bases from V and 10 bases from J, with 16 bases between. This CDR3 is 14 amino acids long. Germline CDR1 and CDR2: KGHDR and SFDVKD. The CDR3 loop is CATSDSTQWKAAFF. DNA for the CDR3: TGTGCCACCAGTGATTCTACCCAGTGGAAGGCAGCTTTCTTT.

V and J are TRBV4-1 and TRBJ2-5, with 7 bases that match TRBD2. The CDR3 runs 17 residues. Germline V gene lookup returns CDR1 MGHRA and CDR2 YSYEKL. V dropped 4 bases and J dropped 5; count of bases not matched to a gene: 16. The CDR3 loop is CASSPGSGGRPGETQYF. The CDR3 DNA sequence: TGCGCCAGCAGCCCGGGGTCCGGGGGGAGACCGGGCGAGACCCAGTACTTC.

The CDR3 bases are TGTGCCACCAGTCCGGGATCAGGGGAGCAGTTCTTC. Translated, it gives CATSPGSGEQFF. The rearrangement joins TRBV24-1 to TRBJ2-1; either TRBD1 or TRBD2 may supply D (5 bases each). CDR3 length: 12 residues. Germline V lookup: CDR1 KGHDR, CDR2 SFDVKD. V lost 6 bases to trimming and J lost 10 bases, with 12 bases between them.

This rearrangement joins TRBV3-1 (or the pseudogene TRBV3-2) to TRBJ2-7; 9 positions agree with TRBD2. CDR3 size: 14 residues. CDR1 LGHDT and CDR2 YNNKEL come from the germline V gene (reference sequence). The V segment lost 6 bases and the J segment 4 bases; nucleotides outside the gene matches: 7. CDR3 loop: CASSASAGGYEQYF. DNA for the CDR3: TGTGCCAGCAGTGCATCAGCGGGGGGTTACGAGCAGTACTTC.

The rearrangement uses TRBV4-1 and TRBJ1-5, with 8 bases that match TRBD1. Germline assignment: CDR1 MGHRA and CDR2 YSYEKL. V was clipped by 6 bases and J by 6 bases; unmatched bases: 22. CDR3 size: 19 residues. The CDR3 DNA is TGCGCCAGCAGTTCACCCGTGACAGGGGTTCCTTTGGGGGGTCAGCCCCAGCATTTT. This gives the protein CASSSPVTGVPLGGQPQHF.

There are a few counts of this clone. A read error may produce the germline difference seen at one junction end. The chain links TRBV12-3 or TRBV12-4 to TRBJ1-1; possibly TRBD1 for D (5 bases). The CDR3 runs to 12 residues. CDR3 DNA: TGTGCTAGCAAGCGGGGGGACACTGAAGCTTTCTTT. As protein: CASKRGDTEAFF.

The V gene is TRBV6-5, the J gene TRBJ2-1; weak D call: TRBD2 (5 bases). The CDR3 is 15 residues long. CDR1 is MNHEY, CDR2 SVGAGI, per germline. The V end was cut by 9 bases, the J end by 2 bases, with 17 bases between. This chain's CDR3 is CASKRSFVAYNEQFF. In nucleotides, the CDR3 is TGTGCCAGTAAGCGGTCTTTCGTTGCCTACAATGAGCAGTTCTTC.

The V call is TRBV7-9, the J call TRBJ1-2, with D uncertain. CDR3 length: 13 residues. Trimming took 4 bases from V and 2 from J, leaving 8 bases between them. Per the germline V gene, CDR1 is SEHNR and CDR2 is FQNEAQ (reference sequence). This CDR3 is CASSSGRNYGYTF. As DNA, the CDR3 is TGTGCCAGCAGCTCCGGACGGAACTATGGCTACACCTTC. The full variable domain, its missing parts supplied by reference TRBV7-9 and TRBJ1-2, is DTGVSQNPRHKITKRGQNVTFRCDPISEHNRLYWYRQTLGQGPEFLTYFQNEAQLEKSRLLSDRFSAERPKGSFSTLEIQRTEQGDSAMYLCASSSGRNYGYTFGSGTRLTVV.

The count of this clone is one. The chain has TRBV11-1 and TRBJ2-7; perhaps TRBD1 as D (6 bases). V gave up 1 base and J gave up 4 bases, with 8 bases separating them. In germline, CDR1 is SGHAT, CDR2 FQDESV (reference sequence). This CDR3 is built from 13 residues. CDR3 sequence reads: CASSLEGQYEQYF. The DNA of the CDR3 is TGTGCCAGCAGCTTAGAGGGACAATACGAGCAGTACTTC.